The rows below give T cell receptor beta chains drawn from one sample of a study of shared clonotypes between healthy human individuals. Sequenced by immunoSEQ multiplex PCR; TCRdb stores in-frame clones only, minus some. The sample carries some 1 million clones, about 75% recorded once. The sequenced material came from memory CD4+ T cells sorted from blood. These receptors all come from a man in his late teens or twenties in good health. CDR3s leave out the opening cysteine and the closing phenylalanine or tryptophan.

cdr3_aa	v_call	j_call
ATRAGATGELF	TRBV10-3	TRBJ2-2
ASRSGTENSPLH	TRBV5-1	TRBJ1-6
ASSLKGTGANVLT	TRBV5-1	TRBJ2-6
ASSRTTGLNTEAF	TRBV7-2	TRBJ1-1
ATSRGEVATNEKLF	TRBV15	TRBJ1-4
ASLGVAITDTQY	TRBV2	TRBJ2-3
ASMVAGLSTDTQY	TRBV28	TRBJ2-3
ASSLGGRPYEQY	TRBV5-1	TRBJ2-7
ASKEDTPGELF	TRBV28	TRBJ2-2
ASSPVSGAKEQY	TRBV5-6	TRBJ2-7
AWSPGQGGQPQH	TRBV30	TRBJ1-5
AITDARDRVSYEQY	TRBV10-3	TRBJ2-7
ASSGDSGTGRTYEQY	TRBV10-1	TRBJ2-7
ASSLRDRGNTEAF	TRBV27	TRBJ1-1
ASTSGRATADTQY	TRBV7-2	TRBJ2-3
ASSLDEGRSTEAF	TRBV7-6	TRBJ1-1